The present TCR beta chain was sequenced within a study of T cell changes during pregnancy in multiple sclerosis. Some clones are missing from TCRdb's copy, which holds only in-frame ones; the method was immunoSEQ multiplex PCR. This sample yields 30,000 to 45,000 clones, of which 92% are seen a single time; 1.2% belongs to the top ten. This clone was detected only once. The sequence was collected from a female donor with multiple sclerosis, enrolled in a pregnancy study. The sample taken for sequencing was PBMCs (not recorded whether the cells were cultured).

The CDR3 coding sequence is TGCGCCAGCACGGAGGGACCTGCAACTAATGAAAAACTGTTTTTT. This translates into CASTEGPATNEKLFF. The chain employs TRBV5-1 and TRBJ1-4; D perhaps matches TRBD1 (5 bases). The CDR3 extends over 15 amino acids. The germline gives CDR1 SGHRS, CDR2 YFSETQ. V was pared by 6 bases and J by 0 bases, with 12 bases between.